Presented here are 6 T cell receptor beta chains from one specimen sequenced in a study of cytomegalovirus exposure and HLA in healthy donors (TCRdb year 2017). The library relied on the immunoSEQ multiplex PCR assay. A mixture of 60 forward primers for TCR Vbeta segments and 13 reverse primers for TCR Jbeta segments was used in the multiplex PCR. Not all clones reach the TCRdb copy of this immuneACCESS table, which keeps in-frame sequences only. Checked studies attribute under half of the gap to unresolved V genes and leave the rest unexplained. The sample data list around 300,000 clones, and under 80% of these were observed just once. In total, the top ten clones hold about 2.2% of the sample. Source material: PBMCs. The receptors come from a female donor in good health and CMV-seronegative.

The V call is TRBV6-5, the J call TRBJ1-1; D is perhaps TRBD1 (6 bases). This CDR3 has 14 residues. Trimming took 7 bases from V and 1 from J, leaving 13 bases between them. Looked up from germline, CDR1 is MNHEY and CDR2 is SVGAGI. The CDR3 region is CASKTGKGNTEAFF. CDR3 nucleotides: TGTGCCAGCAAAACAGGGAAAGGGAACACTGAAGCTTTCTTT.

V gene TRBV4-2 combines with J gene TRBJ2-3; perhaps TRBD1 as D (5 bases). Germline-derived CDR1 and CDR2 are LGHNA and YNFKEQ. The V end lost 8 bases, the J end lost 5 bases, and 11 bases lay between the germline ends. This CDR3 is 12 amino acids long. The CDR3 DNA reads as TGTGCCAGCTCAAAAGGGGAAGATACGCAGTATTTT. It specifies CASSKGEDTQYF.

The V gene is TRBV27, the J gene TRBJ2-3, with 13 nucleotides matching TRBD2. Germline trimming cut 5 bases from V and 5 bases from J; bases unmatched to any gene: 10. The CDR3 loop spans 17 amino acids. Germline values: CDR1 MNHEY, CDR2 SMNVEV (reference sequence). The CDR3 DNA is TGTGCCAGCAGTCCGAGCACTAGCGGGAGGGTTGGAGATACGCAGTATTTT. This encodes CASSPSTSGRVGDTQYF.

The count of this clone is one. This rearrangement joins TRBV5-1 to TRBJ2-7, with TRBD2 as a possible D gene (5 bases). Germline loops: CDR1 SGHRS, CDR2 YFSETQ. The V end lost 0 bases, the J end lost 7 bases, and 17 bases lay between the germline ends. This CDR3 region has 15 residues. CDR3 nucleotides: TGCGCCAGCAGCTTGGCGGGCGTTACGGGGTGGGAGCAGTACTTC. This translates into CASSLAGVTGWEQYF.

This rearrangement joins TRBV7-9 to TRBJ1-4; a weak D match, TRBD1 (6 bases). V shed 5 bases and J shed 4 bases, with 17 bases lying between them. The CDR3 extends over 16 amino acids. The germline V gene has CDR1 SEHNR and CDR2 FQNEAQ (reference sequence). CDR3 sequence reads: CASSVPGGRINEKLFF. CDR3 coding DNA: TGTGCCAGCAGCGTCCCCGGGGGGCGGATTAATGAAAAACTGTTTTTT.

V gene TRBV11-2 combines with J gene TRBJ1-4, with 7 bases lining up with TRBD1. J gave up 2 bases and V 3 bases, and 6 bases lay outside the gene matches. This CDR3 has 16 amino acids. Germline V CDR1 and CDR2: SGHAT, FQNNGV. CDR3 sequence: CASSLEGARTNEKLFF. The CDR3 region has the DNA TGTGCCAGCAGCTTGGAGGGGGCGAGGACTAATGAAAAACTGTTTTTT.